Listed below are T cell receptor beta chains from one sample, sequenced in a study of glioma-infiltrating T cells. TCRdb re-called the multiplex PCR reads with MiXCR, one entry per CDR3 protein. The sample holds roughly 120,000 distinct CDR3 sequences, about 23% seen once. The specimen sequenced was glioma tissue, nonneoplastic brain tissue, or PBMCs (not recorded which). All receptors derive from a human donor with low-grade glioma or glioblastoma, undergoing nonglioma brain surgery, or in good health (not recorded which). CDR3s include the opening cysteine and the closing phenylalanine or tryptophan. D genes are given only for firm matches. The size of a clone is reported for some rows only, either as once, few or many, or as a class for expanded clones.

abundance	v_gene	j_gene	d_gene	CDR3nt	CDR3aa
many	TRBV6-1	TRBJ2-2	TRBD2	TGTGCCAGCAGTCACCCATGGGCGGGAGGGCCGAACACCGGGGAGCTGTTTTTT	CASSHPWAGGPNTGELFF
few	TRBV7-2	TRBJ2-7	TRBD2	TGTGCCAGCCGCTTACTCTTGGGACTAGCGGGATTGGGCGAGCAGTACTTC	CASRLLLGLAGLGEQYF
NA	TRBV19	TRBJ1-2	TRBD1	TGTGCCAGTAGTATAGGCATGAGACAGGGATACTATGGCTACACCTTC	CASSIGMRQGYYGYTF
NA	TRBV30	TRBJ2-5	NA	TGTGCCTGGACGGCAGGGCCCCAAGAGACCCAGTACTTC	CAWTAGPQETQYF
NA	TRBV10-3	TRBJ1-2	NA	TGTGCCATCAATCCCGGGGGCCGGGACTATGGCTACACCTTC	CAINPGGRDYGYTF
many	TRBV6-2/TRBV6-3	TRBJ2-7	TRBD1	TGTGCCAGCAGTCCCCTTAGGACAGGAAACGAGCAGTACTTC	CASSPLRTGNEQYF
NA	TRBV11-1	TRBJ1-1	TRBD1	TGTGCCAGCAGCTTAGACACAGGGGGGAGAAAGAACACTGAAGCTTTCTTT	CASSLDTGGRKNTEAFF
NA	TRBV7-7	TRBJ2-1	NA	TGTGCTAGCGTCTCGGGTGAGCAGTTCTTC	CASVSGEQFF
many	TRBV5-1	TRBJ2-7	TRBD1	TGCGCCAGCAGCTTGGCAACCGGGACAGGGATTTACGAGCAGTACTTC	CASSLATGTGIYEQYF
NA	TRBV7-2	TRBJ2-2	NA	TGTGCCAGCACCGGTACTAGAAACACCGGGGAGCTGTTTTTT	CASTGTRNTGELFF
NA	TRBV19	TRBJ2-6	NA	TGTGCCAGTAGTAACGGTGCGGGCTCTGGGGCCAACGTCCTGACTTTC	CASSNGAGSGANVLTF
many	TRBV4-1	TRBJ2-1	NA	TGCGCCAGCAGCCCCCAACCCGTGAGGAATGAGCAGTTCTTC	CASSPQPVRNEQFF
many	TRBV27	TRBJ1-1	NA	TGTGCCAGCAGTTATGGGGGGTACACTGAAGCTTTCTTT	CASSYGGYTEAFF
few	TRBV12-5	TRBJ2-7	TRBD1	TGTGCTAGTGGTTTGGTACCGGGACAGGGGTATGACTACGAGCAGTACTTC	CASGLVPGQGYDYEQYF
many	TRBV7-2	TRBJ2-3	NA	TGTGCCAGCAGCTTAGAGCGCACAGATACGCAGTATTTT	CASSLERTDTQYF
NA	TRBV11-2	TRBJ2-7	NA	TGTGCCAGCAGCTTAGATACGGTTTGGAGCGGGCGGTCGTACGAGCAGTACTTC	CASSLDTVWSGRSYEQYF
many	TRBV2	TRBJ2-3	NA	TGTGCCAGCAGTGAACAGGGATACACAGATACGCAGTATTTT	CASSEQGYTDTQYF
many	TRBV6-1	TRBJ1-1	NA	TGTGCCAGCAGTAAAAGGGACCCTATGAACACTGAAGCTTTCTTT	CASSKRDPMNTEAFF
many	TRBV7-2	TRBJ1-3	NA	TGTGCCAGCAGCCGAGAGGGGGGGCGCTTGGCCGGAAACACCATATATTTT	CASSREGGRLAGNTIYF
few	TRBV3-1	TRBJ2-5	TRBD2	TGTGCCAGCAGCCAAGAACTAGCGGGAAAAGAGACCCAGTACTTC	CASSQELAGKETQYF
few	TRBV19	TRBJ1-5	TRBD1	TGTGCCAGTAGTATAGGGAGCAGGGGGGTTAATCAGCCCCAGCATTTT	CASSIGSRGVNQPQHF
many	TRBV6-1	TRBJ2-1	TRBD2	TGTGCCAGCAGTCTCCTACTAGCGCAAAGCTCCTACAATGAGCAGTTCTTC	CASSLLLAQSSYNEQFF
many	TRBV5-1	TRBJ1-1	TRBD1	TGCGCCAGCAGCACACAGGGGTTGAACACTGAAGCTTTCTTT	CASSTQGLNTEAFF
many	TRBV2	TRBJ2-1	TRBD2	TGTGCCAGCGGCCGGACTAGCGGGAGGGATGAGCAGTTCTTC	CASGRTSGRDEQFF
NA	TRBV29-1	TRBJ1-2	NA	TGCAGCGTTGGGGGGGCGCCCCTCTATGGCTACACCTTC	CSVGGAPLYGYTF
many	TRBV7-2	TRBJ2-7	TRBD1	TGTGCCAGCAGTTTAAGTTCAGGGGGCGCCTACGAGCAGTACTTC	CASSLSSGGAYEQYF
many	TRBV19	TRBJ1-2	NA	TGTGCCAGTAGTTCCACCCCTAGGGGACCGTCCACCTTC	CASSSTPRGPSTF
NA	TRBV29-1	TRBJ2-1	NA	TGCAGCGTTGAAGATCGTCTGGGGGTCTACAATGAGCAGTTCTTC	CSVEDRLGVYNEQFF
many	TRBV7-9	TRBJ1-1	TRBD1	TGTGCCAGCAGTAGTACAAGGACAGGTGGGAACACTGAAGCTTTCTTT	CASSSTRTGGNTEAFF
many	TRBV4-3	TRBJ2-7	TRBD1	TGCGCCAGCAGCCAAGTGGGACAGGGTGTCTACGAGCAGTACTTC	CASSQVGQGVYEQYF
many	TRBV4-3	TRBJ1-1	NA	TGCGCCAGCAGCCAACAGGCTATGAACACTGAAGCTTTCTTT	CASSQQAMNTEAFF
NA	TRBV18	TRBJ2-5	NA	TGTGCCAGCTCACCACCTGTTCTGGGAGAGACCCAGTACTTC	CASSPPVLGETQYF
NA	TRBV30	TRBJ1-5	NA	TGTGTCTGGAGTCTAGGGGACGACCAGCCCCAGCATTTT	CVWSLGDDQPQHF
many	TRBV6-2/TRBV6-3	TRBJ2-1	NA	TGTGCCAGCAGTTACCCCCCGAGGGCCCCAGGTACTGAGCAGTTCTTC	CASSYPPRAPGTEQFF
NA	TRBV28	TRBJ1-3	NA	TGTGCCAGCAGCTCATCCGACGCAGGGTCTGGAAACGCCATATATTTT	CASSSSDAGSGNAIYF
few	TRBV28	TRBJ2-4	TRBD1	TGTGCCAGCAGCGGGGCGGGACAGGGGGCTGGCAAAAACATTCAGTACTTC	CASSGAGQGAGKNIQYF
NA	TRBV18	TRBJ2-1	NA	TGTGCCACCTCGCTCCCCTTGGGATACAATGAGCAGTTCTTC	CATSLPLGYNEQFF
NA	TRBV5-1	TRBJ2-3	TRBD2	TGCGCCAGCAGCTTTCTAGCGGCGAGCACAGATACGCAGTATTTT	CASSFLAASTDTQYF
many	TRBV19	TRBJ2-3	NA	TGTGCCAGTAGTATGGACAGAAGCACAGATACGCAGTATTTT	CASSMDRSTDTQYF
many	TRBV12-3/TRBV12-4	TRBJ2-5	NA	TGTGCCAGCAGTAGGACCTCGCACCAGTACTTC	CASSRTSHQYF
many	TRBV7-2	TRBJ2-3	TRBD2	TGTGCCAGCAGCTTAATACTAGCGGGGGCCAGCACAGATACGCAGTATTTT	CASSLILAGASTDTQYF
few	TRBV5-5	TRBJ2-1	NA	TGTGCCAGCAGCTTGTACAGGGTTGATTGGAATGAGCAGTTCTTC	CASSLYRVDWNEQFF
many	TRBV12-3/TRBV12-4	TRBJ1-2	NA	TGTGCCAGCAGACCTACAGGGTACTATGGCTACACCTTC	CASRPTGYYGYTF
NA	TRBV10-3	TRBJ2-6	NA	TGTGCCATCAGTGACAGGGGAACTGGGGCCAACGTCCTGACTTTC	CAISDRGTGANVLTF
NA	TRBV5-1	TRBJ2-7	TRBD1	TGCGCCAGCAGCTGGACAGGGGGCACCTACGAGCAGTACTTC	CASSWTGGTYEQYF
few	TRBV5-1	TRBJ1-3	TRBD1	TGCGCCAGCAGCACGACAGGGTCATCTGGAAACACCATATATTTT	CASSTTGSSGNTIYF
many	TRBV20-1	TRBJ2-7	NA	TGCAGTGCTAGCTTGTATGGGGGGCGTCCCTACGAGCAGTACTTC	CSASLYGGRPYEQYF
once	TRBV5-1	TRBJ2-1	NA	TGCGCCAGCACGTGTCTCGCCTACAATGAGCAGTTCTTC	CASTCLAYNEQFF
NA	TRBV7-3	TRBJ1-1	NA	TGTGCCAGCAGCCTCCTCGCCTGGGTTGGGGACACTGAAGCTTTCTTT	CASSLLAWVGDTEAFF
NA	TRBV7-2	TRBJ2-7	TRBD1	TGTGCCAGCAGCTTAGTAAGGGGGCTCTACGAGCAGTACTTC	CASSLVRGLYEQYF
NA	TRBV5-4	TRBJ2-1	NA	TGTGCCAGCAGCTTGGATCTGGGTAGGGCAGATGAGCAGTTCTTC	CASSLDLGRADEQFF
few	TRBV29-1	TRBJ2-1	TRBD2	TGCAGCGTTGGTGTAGCGGGAGTGGGTGAGCAGTTCTTC	CSVGVAGVGEQFF
NA	TRBV11-3	TRBJ2-7	TRBD1	TGTGCCAGCAGCCTCGGACAGGGCGACTACGAGCAGTACTTC	CASSLGQGDYEQYF
many	TRBV4-1	TRBJ1-5	NA	TGCGCCAGCAGACCACAGGGACCCAATCAGCCCCAGCATTTT	CASRPQGPNQPQHF